The source of this T cell receptor (beta chain) is a study of CD8+ T cells in alopecia areata. Investigators isolated RNA and reverse transcribed it into cDNA to act as the sequencing template. Profiling relied on immunoSEQ multiplex PCR, and the TCRdb table lists in-frame clones only, not all of them. The sample carries some 120,000 clones, roughly 61% recorded once. Specimen: CD4+ T cells sorted from blood, collected at week 0. This clonotype originated in a human donor with alopecia areata.

In DNA form, the CDR3 reads TGTGCCAGCAGCTTTAGAACAGGTCGGCAGCCCCAGCATTTT. Its protein product is CASSFRTGRQPQHF. The V call is TRBV5-6, the J call TRBJ1-5, with D possibly being TRBD1 (5 bases). V lost 2 bases to trimming and J lost 7 bases, with 13 bases between them. The CDR3 is made up of 14 amino acids. Germline values: CDR1 SGHDT, CDR2 YYEEEE. Full variable domain (missing parts from reference TRBV5-6 and TRBJ1-5): DAGVTQSPTHLIKTRGQQVTLRCSPKSGHDTVSWYQQALGQGPQFIFQYYEEEERQRGNFPDRFSGHQFPNYSSELNVNALLLGDSALYLCASSFRTGRQPQHFGDGTRLSIL.